One and the same sample provided the 20 T cell receptor beta chains below, sequenced in a study of brain T cells in children with intractable seizures. The repertoire was sequenced with immunoSEQ multiplex PCR; TCRdb's copy has only in-frame clones and lacks some. The data show roughly 64,000 clones, about 96% seen once. The sequenced sample was peripheral blood, obtained at surgery. These TCRs come from a boy in the first two years of life with focal cortical dysplasia and intractable seizures.

This chain uses TRBV10-3 with TRBJ2-3; D uncertain. The CDR3 has 12 residues. V was shortened by 5 bases and J by 0 bases, with 3 bases between the two germline ends. Germline CDR1 is ENHRY and CDR2 is SYGVKD. CDR3 sequence: CAISTSTDTQYF. DNA for the CDR3: TGTGCCATCAGTACTAGCACAGATACGCAGTATTTT.

This chain links TRBV7-9 with TRBJ2-3, with D possibly being TRBD2 (5 bases). V dropped 2 bases and J dropped 0 bases, with 12 bases sitting between them. The germline V gene encodes CDR1 SEHNR and CDR2 FQNEAQ (reference sequence). The CDR3 is made up of 16 amino acids. The CDR3 loop reads CASSLTRRTSTDTQYF. The CDR3 nucleotides are TGTGCCAGCAGCTTAACTAGGCGTACTAGCACAGATACGCAGTATTTT.

The chain joins TRBV27 to TRBJ2-7; D is unclear. The V gene lost 3 bases and the J gene lost 2 bases, with 8 bases spanning the gap. Germline loops: CDR1 MNHEY, CDR2 SMNVEV (reference sequence). This CDR3 contains 13 residues. The CDR3 region has the DNA TGTGCCAGCAGTTTTCGGGTGGCCTACGAGCAGTACTTC. Translated: CASSFRVAYEQYF.

J is TRBJ2-3 and V is TRBV4-2; 7 bases line up with TRBD2. The CDR3 spans 16 residues. The trim removed 4 bases at V and 2 bases at J, leaving 9 bases unmatched. Per germline, CDR1 LGHNA and CDR2 YNFKEQ. CDR3 protein: CASSLQLALHTDTQYF. The CDR3 bases are TGTGCCAGCAGCCTCCAACTAGCGTTGCACACAGATACGCAGTATTTT.

V gene TRBV27 combines with J gene TRBJ2-7, with 8 bases fitting TRBD2. CDR3 length: 15 residues. Germline V gene sequence: CDR1 MNHEY, CDR2 SMNVEV (reference sequence). V shed 5 bases and J 3 bases; nucleotides not matched to a gene: 9. This chain's CDR3 is CASSPPGLASYEQYF. CDR3 DNA: TGTGCCAGCAGTCCTCCAGGACTAGCTAGCTACGAGCAGTACTTC.

CDR3 nucleotide sequence: TGTGCCAGCAGCGTGGGGGGGATCACTGAAGCTTTCTTT. This gives the protein CASSVGGITEAFF. V and J are TRBV9 and TRBJ1-1, with D maybe TRBD1 (5 bases). V lost 2 bases and J lost 4, with 9 bases in between. CDR1 is SGDLS and CDR2 is YYNGEE in the germline V gene. This CDR3 has 13 amino acids. The variable domain in full, completed from reference TRBV9 and TRBJ1-1, reads DSGVTQTPKHLITATGQRVTLRCSPRSGDLSVYWYQQSLDQGLQFLIQYYNGEERAKGNILERFSAQQFPDLHSELNLSSLELGDSALYFCASSVGGITEAFFGQGTRLTVV.

V is TRBV5-1 and J is TRBJ1-2, with TRBD1 identical over 9 bases. This CDR3 is built from 17 residues. J gave up 4 bases and V 4 bases, and 14 bases lay outside the gene matches. CDR1 is SGHRS and CDR2 is YFSETQ in the germline V gene. The CDR3: CASSLGQGGYGGYGYTF. In DNA, the CDR3 is TGCGCCAGCAGCCTGGGACAGGGAGGCTATGGAGGCTATGGCTACACCTTC.

The chain carries TRBV3-1 (or the pseudogene TRBV3-2) and TRBJ2-1; D may be TRBD1 (6 bases). This CDR3 comprises 17 residues. The V end was cut by 2 bases, the J end by 3 bases, with 17 bases between. Germline CDR1 and CDR2: LGHDT and YNNKEL (reference sequence). The chain's CDR3 is CASSQKTAIGGYNEQFF. The CDR3 DNA reads TGTGCCAGCAGCCAAAAAACCGCAATAGGGGGCTACAATGAGCAGTTCTTC.

The chain joins TRBV25-1 to TRBJ1-3, with 9 nucleotides matching TRBD1. V was clipped by 1 base and J by 2 bases; unmatched bases: 9. In germline, CDR1 is MGHDK, CDR2 SYGVNS. The CDR3 loop spans 18 amino acids. This CDR3 reads CASSELGGQGVAGNTIYF. The CDR3, as DNA: TGTGCCAGCAGTGAATTGGGGGGACAGGGTGTAGCTGGAAACACCATATATTTT.

This chain connects TRBV15 to TRBJ1-5; D gene unclear. Germline V gives CDR1 LNHNV, CDR2 YYDKDF (reference sequence). This CDR3 is built from 15 residues. Trimming stripped 4 bases from V and 5 bases from J, with 15 bases between. CDR3 protein: CATSIGRVGDQPQHF. CDR3 coding DNA: TGTGCCACCAGCATCGGGAGGGTAGGAGATCAGCCCCAGCATTTT.

This clone was found once. The chain has TRBV5-8 and TRBJ2-5, with 7 bases matching TRBD2. The germline V gene encodes CDR1 SGHTS and CDR2 YDEGEE. With V trimmed by 0 bases and J by 1 base, 12 bases remained unmatched. This CDR3 spans 18 amino acids. The CDR3 region has the DNA TGTGCCAGCAGCTTGGGGTCTTCGCGGGGGAGATCCCAAGAGACCCAGTACTTC. The encoded protein is CASSLGSSRGRSQETQYF.

V gene TRBV4-1 combines with J gene TRBJ2-1, with 8 bases identical to TRBD2. The CDR3 sequence is 14 residues long. Germline lookup yields CDR1 MGHRA and CDR2 YSYEKL. V was pared by 1 base and J by 4 bases, with 0 bases of the junction left unmatched. The chain's CDR3 is CASSQAGGYNEQFF. Written as DNA, the CDR3 is TGCGCCAGCAGCCAAGCGGGAGGGTACAATGAGCAGTTCTTC.

The chain carries TRBV10-3 and TRBJ1-1, with no clear D. CDR3 length: 14 residues. V was cut by 4 bases and J by 3 bases, with 12 bases left in between. The V gene's germline CDR1 is ENHRY and CDR2 SYGVKD. DNA of the CDR3: TGTGCCATCAGTGGGGGTTTCGGGCACACTGAAGCTTTCTTT. Translated, it gives CAISGGFGHTEAFF.

This rearrangement joins TRBV29-1 to TRBJ2-2; TRBD2 might be the D (7 bases). V shed 5 bases and J shed 6 bases, with 16 bases lying between them. CDR1 is SQVTM and CDR2 is ANQGSEA in the germline V gene. CDR3 length equals 14 residues. CDR3 amino acids: CSVYGEGGPGELFF. CDR3 sequence (DNA): TGCAGCGTTTACGGGGAGGGGGGCCCCGGGGAGCTGTTTTTT.

This chain links TRBV18 with TRBJ2-3; 12 nucleotides align to TRBD2. Germline-derived CDR1 and CDR2 are KGHSH and LQKENI. J was trimmed by 3 bases and V by 3 bases; bases with no gene match: 7. The CDR3 is made up of 17 amino acids. CDR3 DNA sequence: TGTGCCAGCTCACCGTCCCTAGCGGGAGGGTTAACAGATACGCAGTATTTT. Translated: CASSPSLAGGLTDTQYF.

Only one count was recorded for this clone. V is TRBV6-6 and J is TRBJ2-2; unclear D gene. Looked up from germline, CDR1 is MNHNY and CDR2 is SVGAGI (reference sequence). V shed 6 bases and J shed 3 bases, with 29 bases lying between them. The CDR3 runs to 20 residues. The DNA for the CDR3 is TGTGCCAGCAGCAGGTTTATAAGGGTCCCTTACAATTTGGACACCGGGGAGCTGTTTTTT. This gives the protein CASSRFIRVPYNLDTGELFF.

V and J are TRBV6-2 or TRBV6-3 and TRBJ1-5; D might be TRBD1 (6 bases). The CDR3 runs to 13 residues. CDR1 is MNHEY, CDR2 SVGEGT, per germline. The ends were cut back, 6 bases at V and 5 bases at J, with 11 bases in the middle. The CDR3 loop is CASSRGKDQPQHF. The CDR3 bases are TGTGCCAGCAGCAGGGGAAAGGATCAGCCCCAGCATTTT.

The V and J genes are TRBV6-5 and TRBJ2-1, with D maybe TRBD2 (5 bases). Trimming shortened V by 9 bases and J by 0 bases, and 12 bases separated the two germline ends. CDR1 MNHEY and CDR2 SVGAGI come from the germline V gene. The CDR3 extends over 14 amino acids. In DNA form, the CDR3 reads TGTGCCAGTACAGCGGCAAGCTCCTACAATGAGCAGTTCTTC. Its protein is CASTAASSYNEQFF.

This clone was picked up one time. The chain employs TRBV5-1 and TRBJ2-5; 10 bases map to TRBD2. In germline, CDR1 is SGHRS, CDR2 YFSETQ. V dropped 4 bases and J dropped 3; count of bases not matched to a gene: 6. The CDR3 has 15 amino acids. CDR3 DNA sequence: TGCGCCAGCAGCGCGGGCGGACTAGCGGAAGAGACCCAGTACTTC. Translating gives CASSAGGLAEETQYF.

The chain recombines TRBV5-4 with TRBJ2-5, with 13 nucleotides matching TRBD2. The CDR3 is made up of 16 amino acids. V lost 4 bases and J lost 4; bases outside the gene matches: 7. Germline V CDR1 and CDR2: SGHNT, YYREEE (reference sequence). This CDR3 is CASSPRLAGGRETQYF. CDR3 nucleotide sequence: TGTGCCAGCAGCCCGAGACTAGCGGGGGGCCGAGAGACCCAGTACTTC.